This TCR beta chain came from a study of naive and memory T cell subsets. Two oligonucleotides, mixed equimolar, formed the beta constant-region primer covering TRBC1 and TRBC2. The ligated cDNA underwent four PCR rounds using SP2 and nested alpha and beta constant-region primers. TCRdb re-called the UMI-ligation and nested PCR reads through MiXCR, storing one row per CDR3 protein. The sample records 80,000 to 95,000 distinct CDR3 sequences, 9% to 9.5% being singletons. Separate alpha and beta amplification began at the second PCR step. The CDR3 extends over 14 amino acids. V gave up 3 bases and J gave up 5 bases; unmatched junction bases: 6. Germline CDR1 is SQVTM and CDR2 is ANQGSEA. For this clonotype: The antigen is unknown.

The study's findings and limits: In naive cells, over 95% of TCR sequences were seen only once. TCR counts from RNA may reflect activation-linked expression changes.

This rearrangement joins TRBV29-1 to TRBJ2-5; 10 bases are shared with TRBD2. Sample: naive CD8+ T cells from blood. The TCR comes from a human donor in good health. CDR3 sequence: CSVDPSGRRETQYF. The CDR3 nucleotides read TGCAGCGTTGATCCTAGCGGGAGACGCGAGACCCAGTACTTC.